This TCR beta chain derives from a study of shared clonotypes between healthy human individuals. Produced via immunoSEQ multiplex PCR; TCRdb's table is partial and in-frame only. The data contain 400,000 to 600,000 clones, about 76% of them singletons. V was cut by 3 bases and J by 3 bases, with 9 bases left in between. CDR1 MDHEN and CDR2 SYDVKM come from the germline V gene. The CDR3 loop spans 13 amino acids. Specimen: PBMCs. This sequence was found in a woman aged 40 to 50 in good health. Some clones in this sample may be carry-over from other donors' samples. V and J are TRBV28 and TRBJ2-7; D unclear. In DNA form, the CDR3 reads TGTGCCAGCAGTTTCAGCCAGAGCTACGAGCAGTACTTC. This gives the protein CASSFSQSYEQYF.